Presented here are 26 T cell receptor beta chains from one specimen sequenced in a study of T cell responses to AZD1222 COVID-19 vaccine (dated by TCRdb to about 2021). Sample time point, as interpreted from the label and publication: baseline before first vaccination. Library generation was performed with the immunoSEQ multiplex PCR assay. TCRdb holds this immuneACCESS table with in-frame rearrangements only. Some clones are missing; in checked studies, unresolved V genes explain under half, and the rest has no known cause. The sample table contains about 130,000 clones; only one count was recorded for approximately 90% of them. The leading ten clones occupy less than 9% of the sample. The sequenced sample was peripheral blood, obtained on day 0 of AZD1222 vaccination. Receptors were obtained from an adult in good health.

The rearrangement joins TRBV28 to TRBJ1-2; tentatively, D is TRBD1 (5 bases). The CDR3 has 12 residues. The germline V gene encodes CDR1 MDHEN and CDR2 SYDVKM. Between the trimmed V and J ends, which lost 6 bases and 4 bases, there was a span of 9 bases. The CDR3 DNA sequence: TGTGCCAGCAGGGGTGACAGCTATGGCTACACCTTC. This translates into CASRGDSYGYTF.

CDR3 sequence reads: CSVELGRGNTIYF. CDR3 nucleotide sequence: TGCAGCGTTGAATTAGGGCGCGGAAACACCATATATTTT. The chain employs TRBV29-1 and TRBJ1-3; no clear D gene. The CDR3 covers 13 residues. CDR1 SQVTM and CDR2 ANQGSEA come from the germline V gene. The V and J ends lost 2 bases and 4 bases respectively, with 9 bases between them.

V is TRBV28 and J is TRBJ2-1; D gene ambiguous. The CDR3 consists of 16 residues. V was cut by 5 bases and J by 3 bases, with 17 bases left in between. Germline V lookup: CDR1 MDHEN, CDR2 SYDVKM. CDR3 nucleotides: TGTGCCAGCAGTGGGCGGTTGCGCGCCTACTACAATGAGCAGTTCTTC. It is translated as CASSGRLRAYYNEQFF.

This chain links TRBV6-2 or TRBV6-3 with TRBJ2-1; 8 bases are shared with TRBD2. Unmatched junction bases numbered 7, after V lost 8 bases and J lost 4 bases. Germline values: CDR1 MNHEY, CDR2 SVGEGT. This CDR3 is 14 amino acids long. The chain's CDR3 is CASRLTGGYNEQFF. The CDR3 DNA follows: TGTGCCAGCCGCCTAACGGGGGGGTACAATGAGCAGTTCTTC.

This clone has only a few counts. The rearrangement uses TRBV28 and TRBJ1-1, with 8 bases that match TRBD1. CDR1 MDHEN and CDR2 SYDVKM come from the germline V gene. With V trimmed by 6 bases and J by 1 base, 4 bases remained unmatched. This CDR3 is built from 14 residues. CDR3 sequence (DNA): TGTGCCAGCAGCCGGGACAGGCGGAACACTGAAGCTTTCTTT. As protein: CASSRDRRNTEAFF.

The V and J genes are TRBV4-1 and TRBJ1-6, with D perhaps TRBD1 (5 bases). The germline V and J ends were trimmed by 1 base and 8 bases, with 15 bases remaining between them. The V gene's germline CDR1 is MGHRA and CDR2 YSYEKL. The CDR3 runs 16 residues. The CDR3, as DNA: TGCGCCAGCAGCCAAGTGACGGGCAGGGCCGATTCACCCCTCCACTTT. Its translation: CASSQVTGRADSPLHF.

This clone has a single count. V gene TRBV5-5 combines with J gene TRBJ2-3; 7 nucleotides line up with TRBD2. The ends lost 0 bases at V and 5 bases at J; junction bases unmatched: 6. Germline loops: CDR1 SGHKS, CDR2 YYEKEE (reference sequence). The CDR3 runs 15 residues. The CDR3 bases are TGTGCCAGCAGCTTGGCGTGGGGGGAGGGAGATACGCAGTATTTT. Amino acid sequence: CASSLAWGEGDTQYF.

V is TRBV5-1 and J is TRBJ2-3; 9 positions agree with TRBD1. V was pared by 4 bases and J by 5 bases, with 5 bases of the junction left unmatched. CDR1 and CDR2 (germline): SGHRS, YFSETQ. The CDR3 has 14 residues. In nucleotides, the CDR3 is TGCGCCAGCAGCCCGGGACAGGGAGGAGATACGCAGTATTTT. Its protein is CASSPGQGGDTQYF.

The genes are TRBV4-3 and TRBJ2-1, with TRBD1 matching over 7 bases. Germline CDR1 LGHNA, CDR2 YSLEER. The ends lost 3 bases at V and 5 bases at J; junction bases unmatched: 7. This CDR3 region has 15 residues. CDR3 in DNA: TGCGCCAGCAGCCAGAGGGACAGACTGAACAATGAGCAGTTCTTC. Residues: CASSQRDRLNNEQFF.

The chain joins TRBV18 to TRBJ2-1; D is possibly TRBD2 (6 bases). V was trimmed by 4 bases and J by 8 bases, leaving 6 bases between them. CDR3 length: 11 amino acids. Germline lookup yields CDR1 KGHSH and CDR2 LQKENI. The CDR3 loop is CASSRGDEQFF. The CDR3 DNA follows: TGTGCCAGCTCACGGGGGGATGAGCAGTTCTTC. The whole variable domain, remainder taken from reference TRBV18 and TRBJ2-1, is NAGVMQNPRHLVRRRGQEARLRCSPMKGHSHVYWYRQLPEEGLKFMVYLQKENIIDESGMPKERFSAEFPKEGPSILRIQQVVRGDSAAYFCASSRGDEQFFGPGTRLTVL.

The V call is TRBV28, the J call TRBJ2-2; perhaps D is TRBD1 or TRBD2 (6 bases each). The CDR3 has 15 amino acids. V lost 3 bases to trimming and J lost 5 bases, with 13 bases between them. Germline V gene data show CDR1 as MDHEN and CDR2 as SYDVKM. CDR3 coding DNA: TGTGCCAGCAGTTTCCGGGGGCCTACGACCGGGGAGCTGTTTTTT. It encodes CASSFRGPTTGELFF.

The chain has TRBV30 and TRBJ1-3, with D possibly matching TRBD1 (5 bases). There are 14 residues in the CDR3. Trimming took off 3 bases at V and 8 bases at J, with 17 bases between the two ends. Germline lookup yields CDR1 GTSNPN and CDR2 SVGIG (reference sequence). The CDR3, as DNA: TGTGCCTGGAGAATGGGACCGGGCCCGGACACCATATATTTT. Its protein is CAWRMGPGPDTIYF.

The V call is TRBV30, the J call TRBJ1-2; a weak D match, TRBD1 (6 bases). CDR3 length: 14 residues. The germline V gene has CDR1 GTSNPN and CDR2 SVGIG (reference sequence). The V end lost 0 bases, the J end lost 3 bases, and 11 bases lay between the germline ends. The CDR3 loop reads CAWSVRRTDYGYTF. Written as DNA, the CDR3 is TGTGCCTGGAGTGTAAGGCGGACAGACTATGGCTACACCTTC. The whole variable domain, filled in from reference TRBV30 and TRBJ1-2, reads SQTIHQWPATLVQPVGSPLSLECTVEGTSNPNLYWYRQAAGRGLQLLFYSVGIGQISSEVPQNLSASRPQDRQFILSSKKLLLSDSGFYLCAWSVRRTDYGYTFGSGTRLTVV.

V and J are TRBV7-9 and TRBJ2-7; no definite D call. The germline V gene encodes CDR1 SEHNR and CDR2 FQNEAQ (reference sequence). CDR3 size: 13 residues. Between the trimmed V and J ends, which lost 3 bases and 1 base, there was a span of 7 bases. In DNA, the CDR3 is TGTGCCAGCAGCTTGACGGCTTCCTACGAGCAGTACTTC. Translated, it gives CASSLTASYEQYF.

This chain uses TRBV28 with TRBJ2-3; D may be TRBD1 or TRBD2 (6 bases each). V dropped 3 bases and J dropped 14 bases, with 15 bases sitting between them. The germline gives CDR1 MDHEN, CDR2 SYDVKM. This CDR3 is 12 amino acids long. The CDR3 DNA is TGTGCCAGCAGTTTGAAGAGGGGGGCGTGGTATTTT. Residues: CASSLKRGAWYF.

The CDR3 is CASTSDRDVGELFF. In nucleotides, the CDR3 is TGTGCCAGTACCTCAGACAGGGATGTGGGGGAGCTGTTTTTT. The chain recombines TRBV19 with TRBJ2-2, with 7 bases fitting TRBD1. The junction had 10 bases not matched to a gene; V was cut back by 7 bases and J by 8 bases. The CDR3 totals 14 residues. Germline values: CDR1 LNHDA, CDR2 SQIVND (reference sequence).

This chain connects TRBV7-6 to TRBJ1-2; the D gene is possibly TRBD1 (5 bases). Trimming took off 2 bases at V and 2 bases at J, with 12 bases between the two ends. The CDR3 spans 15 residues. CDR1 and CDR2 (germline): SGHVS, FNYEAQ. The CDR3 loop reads CASSLSEQENYGYTF. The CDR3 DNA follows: TGTGCCAGCAGCTTATCTGAACAGGAGAACTATGGCTACACCTTC.

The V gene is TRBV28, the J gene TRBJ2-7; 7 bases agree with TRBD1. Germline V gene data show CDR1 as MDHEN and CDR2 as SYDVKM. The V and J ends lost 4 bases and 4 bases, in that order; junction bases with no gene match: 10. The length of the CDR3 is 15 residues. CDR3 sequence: CASSYRGATNYEQYF. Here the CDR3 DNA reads TGTGCCAGCAGTTACAGGGGCGCGACTAATTACGAGCAGTACTTC.

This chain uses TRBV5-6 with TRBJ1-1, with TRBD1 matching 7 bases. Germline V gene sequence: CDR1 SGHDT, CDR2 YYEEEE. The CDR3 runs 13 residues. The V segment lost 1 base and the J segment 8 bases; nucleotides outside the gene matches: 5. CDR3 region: CASSLSGTAEAFF. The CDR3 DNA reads TGTGCCAGCAGCTTGTCAGGGACAGCAGAAGCTTTCTTT.

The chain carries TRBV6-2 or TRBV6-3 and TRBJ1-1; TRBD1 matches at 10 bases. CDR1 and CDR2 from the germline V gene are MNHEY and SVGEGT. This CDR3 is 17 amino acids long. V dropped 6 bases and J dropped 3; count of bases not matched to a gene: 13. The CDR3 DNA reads TGTGCCAGCAGCCGAACGACAGGGGGCGTCAGGGACACTGAAGCTTTCTTT. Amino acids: CASSRTTGGVRDTEAFF.

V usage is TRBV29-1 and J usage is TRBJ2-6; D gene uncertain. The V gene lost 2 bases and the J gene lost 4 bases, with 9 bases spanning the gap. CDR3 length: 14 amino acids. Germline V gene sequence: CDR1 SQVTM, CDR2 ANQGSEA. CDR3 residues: CSVEQPSGANVLTF. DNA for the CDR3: TGCAGCGTTGAACAGCCATCCGGGGCCAACGTCCTGACTTTC.

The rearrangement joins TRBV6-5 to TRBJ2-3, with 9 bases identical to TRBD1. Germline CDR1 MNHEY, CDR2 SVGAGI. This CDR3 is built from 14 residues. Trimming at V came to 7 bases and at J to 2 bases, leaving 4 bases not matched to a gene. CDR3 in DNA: TGTGCCAGCATCCGGGACAGGGTCACAGATACGCAGTATTTT. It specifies CASIRDRVTDTQYF.

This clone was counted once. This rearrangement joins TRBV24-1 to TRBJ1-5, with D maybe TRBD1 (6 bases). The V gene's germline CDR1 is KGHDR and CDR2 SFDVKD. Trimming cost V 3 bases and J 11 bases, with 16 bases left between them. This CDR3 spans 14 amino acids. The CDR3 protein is CATSDTGRVNSQHF. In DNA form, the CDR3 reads TGTGCCACCAGTGATACAGGGAGGGTTAATTCCCAGCATTTT.

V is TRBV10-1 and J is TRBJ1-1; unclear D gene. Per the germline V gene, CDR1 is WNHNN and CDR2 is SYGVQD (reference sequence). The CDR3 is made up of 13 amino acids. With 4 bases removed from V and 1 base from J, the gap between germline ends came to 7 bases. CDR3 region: CASSAKQNTEAFF. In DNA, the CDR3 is TGCGCCAGCAGTGCAAAACAGAACACTGAAGCTTTCTTT.

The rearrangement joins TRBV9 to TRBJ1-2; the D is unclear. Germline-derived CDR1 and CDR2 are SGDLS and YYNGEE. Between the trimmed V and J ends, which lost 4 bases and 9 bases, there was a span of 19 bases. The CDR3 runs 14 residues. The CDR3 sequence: CASSPQVHLGRYTF. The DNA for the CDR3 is TGTGCCAGCAGCCCCCAAGTCCACCTAGGGCGCTACACCTTC.

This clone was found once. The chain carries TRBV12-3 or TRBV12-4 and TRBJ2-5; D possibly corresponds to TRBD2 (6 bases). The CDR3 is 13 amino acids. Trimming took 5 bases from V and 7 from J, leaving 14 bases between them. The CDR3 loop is CASSTGLRGTQYF. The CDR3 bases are TGTGCCAGCAGTACGGGACTCCGGGGGACCCAGTACTTC.